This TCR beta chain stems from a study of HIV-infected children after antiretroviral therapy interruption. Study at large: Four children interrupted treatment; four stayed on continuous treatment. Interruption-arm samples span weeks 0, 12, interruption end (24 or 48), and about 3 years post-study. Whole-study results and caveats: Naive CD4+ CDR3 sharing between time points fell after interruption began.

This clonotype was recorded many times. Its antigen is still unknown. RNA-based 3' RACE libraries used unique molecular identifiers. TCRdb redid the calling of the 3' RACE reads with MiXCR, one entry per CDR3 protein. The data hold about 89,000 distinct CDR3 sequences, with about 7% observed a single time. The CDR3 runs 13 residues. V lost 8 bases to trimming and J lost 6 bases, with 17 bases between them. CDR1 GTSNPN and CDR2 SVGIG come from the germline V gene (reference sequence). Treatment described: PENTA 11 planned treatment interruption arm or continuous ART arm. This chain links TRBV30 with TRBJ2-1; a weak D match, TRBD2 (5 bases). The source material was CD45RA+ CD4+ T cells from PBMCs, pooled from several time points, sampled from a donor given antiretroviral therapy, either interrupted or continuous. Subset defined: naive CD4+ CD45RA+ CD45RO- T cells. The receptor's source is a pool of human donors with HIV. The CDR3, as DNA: TGTGCCCTTGGAGGCGCTTGGGGCAATGAGCAGTTCTTC. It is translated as CALGGAWGNEQFF.